Shown below are 14 T cell receptor beta chains from a single sample sequenced in a study of cytomegalovirus exposure and HLA in healthy donors. Amplification used 60 Vbeta primers and 13 Jbeta primers. The protocol was immunoSEQ multiplex PCR, while the TCRdb copy is restricted to in-frame clones and leaves out a portion. The repertoire holds more than 110,000 clones, with 73% as singletons. The sequenced material came from PBMCs. These receptors all stem from a human donor in good health.

The rearrangement links TRBV5-1 to TRBJ2-7, with D maybe TRBD1 (5 bases). The germline gives CDR1 SGHRS, CDR2 YFSETQ. Trimming removed 1 base at V and 0 bases at J, with 11 bases between. The CDR3 is 15 residues long. The CDR3 spells CASSLQGESSYEQYF. The CDR3 DNA sequence: TGCGCCAGCAGCTTGCAGGGCGAAAGCTCCTACGAGCAGTACTTC.

The chain uses TRBV14 and TRBJ2-5; D possibly corresponds to TRBD1 (6 bases). The CDR3 consists of 13 residues. Germline V CDR1 and CDR2: SGHDN, FVKESK. Trimming removed 4 bases at V and 5 bases at J, with 11 bases between. CDR3 region: CASSRAGAETQYF. CDR3 DNA sequence: TGTGCCAGCAGCCGGGCAGGGGCGGAGACCCAGTACTTC.

The chain is built from TRBV2 and TRBJ1-4; the D is unclear. This CDR3 spans 13 amino acids. Trimming left V 4 bases short and J 10 bases short, with 13 bases between. The germline CDR1 and CDR2 sequences are SNHLY and FYNNEI. The CDR3 region has the DNA TGTGCCAGCAGTGGGATGATCGGCGGAAAACTGTTTTTT. This encodes CASSGMIGGKLFF. Combining the CDR3 with reference TRBV2 and TRBJ1-4 gives the whole variable domain EPEVTQTPSHQVTQMGQEVILRCVPISNHLYFYWYRQILGQKVEFLVSFYNNEISEKSEIFDDQFSVERPDGSNFTLKIRSTKLEDSAMYFCASSGMIGGKLFFGSGTQLSVL.

The table lists this clone with a few counts. This chain links TRBV30 with TRBJ2-5; maybe TRBD1 (7 bases). Germline V gene sequence: CDR1 GTSNPN, CDR2 SVGIG (reference sequence). The CDR3 spans 15 residues. With 1 base removed from V and 5 bases from J, the gap between germline ends came to 17 bases. CDR3 amino acids: CAWSGSRGVRETQYF. CDR3 in DNA: TGTGCCTGGAGTGGAAGCAGGGGGGTCCGGGAGACCCAGTACTTC.

J is TRBJ1-3 and V is TRBV7-9; D gene ambiguous. Germline V gene lookup returns CDR1 SEHNR and CDR2 FQNEAQ (reference sequence). Trimming pared 5 bases from V and 0 bases from J, leaving 11 bases between. The length of the CDR3 is 15 residues. The CDR3 DNA reads as TGTGCCAGCAGCGATAGCATACCCTCTGGAAACACCATATATTTT. It translates to CASSDSIPSGNTIYF.

This clone counts as hyperexpanded. This chain joins TRBV13 and TRBJ2-7; D gene ambiguous. Looked up from germline, CDR1 is PRHDT and CDR2 is FYEKMQ (reference sequence). There are 12 residues in the CDR3. V was pared by 3 bases and J by 3 bases, with 6 bases between. DNA of the CDR3: TGTGCCAGCAGCTTGGCCAACTACGAGCAGTACTTC. Protein product: CASSLANYEQYF.

This clone was found a few times. The chain joins TRBV5-1 to TRBJ1-1; D not resolved. This CDR3 has 14 residues. Germline assignment: CDR1 SGHRS and CDR2 YFSETQ. V was shortened by 5 bases and J by 6 bases, with 17 bases between the two germline ends. CDR3 nucleotide sequence: TGCGCCAGCAGTAAGGAGCTTTTTGGGTCTGAAGCTTTCTTT. It specifies CASSKELFGSEAFF.

V is TRBV4-2 and J is TRBJ1-1; TRBD1 is a possible D gene (5 bases). The V gene lost 7 bases and the J gene lost 8 bases, with 17 bases spanning the gap. Per germline, CDR1 LGHNA and CDR2 YNFKEQ. This CDR3 is built from 13 residues. CDR3 nucleotide sequence: TGTGCCAGCACCAGGACACGGAACAAAGAAGCTTTCTTT. This gives the protein CASTRTRNKEAFF.

The CDR3 DNA follows: TGTGCCAGCAGCGAGGGGGACACCGGGGAGCTGTTTTTT. The encoded protein is CASSEGDTGELFF. This chain joins TRBV5-4 and TRBJ2-2, with D perhaps matching TRBD1 (6 bases). Germline CDR1 and CDR2: SGHNT and YYREEE (reference sequence). This CDR3 is built from 13 residues. Trimming stripped 4 bases from V and 3 bases from J, with 7 bases between.

This sequence joins TRBV5-1 and TRBJ2-7; D is perhaps TRBD1 (6 bases). In germline, CDR1 is SGHRS, CDR2 YFSETQ. The CDR3 sequence is 16 residues long. V was clipped by 0 bases and J by 2 bases, with 15 bases between them. This CDR3 is CASSLGLGDNTYEQYF. Here the CDR3 DNA reads TGCGCCAGCAGCTTGGGATTAGGGGACAACACCTACGAGCAGTACTTC.

The chain uses TRBV14 and TRBJ1-2; the D is unclear. Trimming took 6 bases from V and 8 from J, leaving 16 bases between them. Germline V gene sequence: CDR1 SGHDN, CDR2 FVKESK. This CDR3 comprises 13 residues. For the CDR3, the DNA is TGTGCCAGCAGTAGAACTAGGAGTCGCGGCTACACCTTC. Protein: CASSRTRSRGYTF.

The chain couples TRBV10-3 to TRBJ2-7; 13 bases are a match to TRBD2. CDR3 size: 14 residues. Germline lookup yields CDR1 ENHRY and CDR2 SYGVKD. V lost 4 bases and J lost 5; bases outside the gene matches: 2. CDR3 bases: TGTGCCATCAGTGGGACTAGCGGGAGAAACGAGCAGTACTTC. This encodes CAISGTSGRNEQYF.

The rearrangement uses TRBV7-9 and TRBJ1-3; D gene unclear. The germline V and J ends were trimmed by 5 bases and 4 bases, with 18 bases remaining between them. The germline V gene encodes CDR1 SEHNR and CDR2 FQNEAQ (reference sequence). The CDR3 runs to 16 residues. CDR3 nucleotide sequence: TGTGCCAGCAGCACGGGTACTGCAATGTTGGGAAACACCATATATTTT. Its protein product is CASSTGTAMLGNTIYF.

The genes are TRBV4-1 and TRBJ2-5; a weak D match, TRBD1 (6 bases). The J call could be wrong; TRBJ2-7 is a better fit for the DNA end. CDR1 is MGHRA, CDR2 YSYEKL, per germline. The CDR3 spans 16 residues. The CDR3 DNA sequence: TGCGCCAGCAGCCAAGTCCTTACCAGGGGCCGCTACGAGCAGTACTTC. Its translation: CASSQVLTRGRYEQYF.